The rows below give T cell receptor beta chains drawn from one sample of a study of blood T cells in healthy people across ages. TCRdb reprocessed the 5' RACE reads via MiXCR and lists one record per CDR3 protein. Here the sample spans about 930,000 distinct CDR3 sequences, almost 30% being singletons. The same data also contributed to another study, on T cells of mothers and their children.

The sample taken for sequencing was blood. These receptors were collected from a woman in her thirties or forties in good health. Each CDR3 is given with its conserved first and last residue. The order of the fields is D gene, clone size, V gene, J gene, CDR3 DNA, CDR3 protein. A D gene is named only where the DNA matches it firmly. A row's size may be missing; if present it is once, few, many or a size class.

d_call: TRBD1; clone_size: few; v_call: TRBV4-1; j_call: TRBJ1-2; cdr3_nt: TGCGCCAGCAGCCAAGATGGGGGACAGGGGGCGCGAGGCTATGGCTACACCTTC; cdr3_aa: CASSQDGGQGARGYGYTF
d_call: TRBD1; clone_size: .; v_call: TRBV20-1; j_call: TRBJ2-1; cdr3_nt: TGCAGTGCTAAGGGTACAGGGGGCAGTTGGAATGAGCAGTTCTTC; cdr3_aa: CSAKGTGGSWNEQFF
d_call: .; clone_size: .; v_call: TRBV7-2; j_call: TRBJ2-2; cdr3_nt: TGTGCCAGCAGCTCCTTTCCGGGCACCGGGGAGCTGTTTTTT; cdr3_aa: CASSSFPGTGELFF
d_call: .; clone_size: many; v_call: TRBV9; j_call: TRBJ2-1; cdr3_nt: TGTGCCAGCAGCACCCCCGACCCCACGCAGTTCTTC; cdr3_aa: CASSTPDPTQFF
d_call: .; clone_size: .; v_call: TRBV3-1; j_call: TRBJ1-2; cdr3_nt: TGTGCCAGCAGCCAAGCAGTTTACTATGGCTACACCTTC; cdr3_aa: CASSQAVYYGYTF
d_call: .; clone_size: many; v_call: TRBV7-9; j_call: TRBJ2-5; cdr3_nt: TGTGCCAGCAGCGTACTGGGACCAGACCAAGAGACCCAGTACTTC; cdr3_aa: CASSVLGPDQETQYF
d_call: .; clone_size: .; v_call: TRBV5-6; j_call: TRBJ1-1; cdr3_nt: TGTGCCAGCAGCGTTCTTCACACTGAAGCTTTCTTT; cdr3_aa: CASSVLHTEAFF
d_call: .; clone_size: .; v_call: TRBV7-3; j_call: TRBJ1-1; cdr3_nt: TGTGCCAGCAGCGAGAGGACCCGGAACACTGAAGCTTTCTTT; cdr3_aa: CASSERTRNTEAFF
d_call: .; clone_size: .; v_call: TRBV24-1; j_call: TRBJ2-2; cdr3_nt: TGTGCCACCAGTGGTTCCGCGAACACCGGGGAGCTGTTTTTT; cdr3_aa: CATSGSANTGELFF
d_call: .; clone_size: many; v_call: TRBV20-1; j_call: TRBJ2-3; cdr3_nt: TGCAGTGCTAGACCAGGAACCCGCCCAGATACGCAGTATTTT; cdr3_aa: CSARPGTRPDTQYF
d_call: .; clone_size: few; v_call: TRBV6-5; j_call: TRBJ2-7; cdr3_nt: TGTGCCAGCAGTTACTCTTCGGTCTCCTACGAGCAGTACTTC; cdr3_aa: CASSYSSVSYEQYF
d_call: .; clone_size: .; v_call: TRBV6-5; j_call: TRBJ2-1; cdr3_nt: TGTGCCAGCAGTCGCCGCCGGGTGAGCTCCTACAATGAGCAGTTCTTC; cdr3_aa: CASSRRRVSSYNEQFF
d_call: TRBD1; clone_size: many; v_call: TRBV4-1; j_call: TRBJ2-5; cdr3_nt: TGCGCCAGCAGCCAAGAGGGTGGCAGGGGGCGGGAGACCCAGTACTTC; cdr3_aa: CASSQEGGRGRETQYF
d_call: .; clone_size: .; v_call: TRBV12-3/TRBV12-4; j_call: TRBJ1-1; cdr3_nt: TGTGCCAGCACCTACTTGGGGAGGGTATACACTGAAGCTTTCTTT; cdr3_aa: CASTYLGRVYTEAFF
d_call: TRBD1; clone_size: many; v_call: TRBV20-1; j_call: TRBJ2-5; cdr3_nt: TGCAGTGCTGGGCCCTGGACAGGGGGAGAGACCCAGTACTTC; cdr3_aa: CSAGPWTGGETQYF
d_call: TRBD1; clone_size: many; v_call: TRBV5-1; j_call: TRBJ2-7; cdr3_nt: TGCGCCAGCAGCTTGGGTGGGACAGCATCCGAGCAGTACTTC; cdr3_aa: CASSLGGTASEQYF
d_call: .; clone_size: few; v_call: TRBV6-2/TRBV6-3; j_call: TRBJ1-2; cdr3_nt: TGTGCCAGCAGAACAACACAAGCTAACTATGGCTACACCTTC; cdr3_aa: CASRTTQANYGYTF
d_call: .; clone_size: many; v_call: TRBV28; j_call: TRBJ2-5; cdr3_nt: TGTGCCAGCAATCAATGGAAAGAGACCCAGTACTTC; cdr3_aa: CASNQWKETQYF
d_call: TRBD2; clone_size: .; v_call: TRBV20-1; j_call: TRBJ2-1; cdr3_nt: TGCAGTGCACCGGGACTAGCGGAACAACGTGACAATGGGCAGTTCTTC; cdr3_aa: CSAPGLAEQRDNGQFF
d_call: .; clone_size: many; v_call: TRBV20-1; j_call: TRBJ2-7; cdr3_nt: TGCAGTGCTCGCCTGACCCATCGGCTGGACGAGCAGTACTTC; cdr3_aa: CSARLTHRLDEQYF
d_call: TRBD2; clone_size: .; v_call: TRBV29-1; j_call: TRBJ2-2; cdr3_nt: TGCAGCGCATTCCTAGCGGGGGGACCTTACACCGGGGAGCTGTTTTTT; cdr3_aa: CSAFLAGGPYTGELFF
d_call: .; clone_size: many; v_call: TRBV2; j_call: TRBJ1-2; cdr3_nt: TGTGCCAGCAGTGGAGTTAAGGGGTCCCTCTATGGCTACACCTTC; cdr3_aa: CASSGVKGSLYGYTF
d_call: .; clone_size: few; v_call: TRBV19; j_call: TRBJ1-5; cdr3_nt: TGTGCCAGTAGACCGAGGGAGTCTCAGCCCCAGCATTTT; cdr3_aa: CASRPRESQPQHF